These 25 T cell receptor beta chains were all obtained from the same sample, sequenced in a study of blood T cell repertoires in COVID-19. This table comes from immunoSEQ multiplex PCR, and its TCRdb copy is limited to in-frame clones, with some not included. The data contain under 350,000 clones, approximately 86% of them seen just once; the ten biggest clones take up around 4%. Sequenced: PBMCs or T cells enriched from blood (not recorded which). These receptors came from a woman between 35 and 50 years old with acute COVID-19.

The chain combines TRBV11-2 with TRBJ2-7, with a tentative D call TRBD2 (5 bases). The CDR3 contains 16 residues. Germline V gene sequence: CDR1 SGHAT, CDR2 FQNNGV. V dropped 7 bases and J dropped 3 bases, with 22 bases sitting between them. The chain's CDR3 is CASTLWKAGGYYEQYF. In nucleotides, the CDR3 is TGTGCCAGCACCTTGTGGAAGGCGGGCGGGTACTACGAGCAGTACTTC.

The chain links TRBV7-2 to TRBJ1-2; the D gene is possibly TRBD1 (5 bases). This CDR3 contains 14 residues. V dropped 3 bases and J dropped 8 bases, with 16 bases sitting between them. Germline V CDR1 and CDR2: SGHTA, FQGNSA. CDR3 DNA: TGTGCCAGCAGCTTTACGACAGAACAGTTGGGCTACACCTTC. This codes for CASSFTTEQLGYTF.

The genes are TRBV19 and TRBJ2-2, with 9 bases aligning to TRBD2. In germline, CDR1 is LNHDA, CDR2 SQIVND (reference sequence). There are 14 residues in the CDR3. J gave up 7 bases and V 10 bases, and 10 bases lay outside the gene matches. This CDR3 is CATTPGLAIGELFF. The CDR3 DNA reads TGTGCCACCACCCCGGGACTAGCAATCGGGGAGCTGTTTTTT.

This clone was seen more than once but under ten times. The rearrangement links TRBV2 to TRBJ2-5, with D maybe TRBD2 (5 bases). Per the germline V gene, CDR1 is SNHLY and CDR2 is FYNNEI. This CDR3 has 13 residues. The germline V and J ends were trimmed by 10 bases and 0 bases, with 12 bases remaining between them. In nucleotides, the CDR3 is TGTGCCACCACTACGGGGTACCAAGAGACCCAGTACTTC. This encodes CATTTGYQETQYF.

V is TRBV27 and J is TRBJ2-1, with TRBD2 matching over 13 bases. Germline assignment: CDR1 MNHEY and CDR2 SMNVEV (reference sequence). The ends lost 4 bases at V and 7 bases at J; junction bases unmatched: 10. This CDR3 region has 17 residues. The CDR3 DNA reads as TGTGCCAGCAGTTATATTGGGACTAGCGGGATCGCGAATGAGCAGTTCTTC. Protein sequence: CASSYIGTSGIANEQFF.

For the CDR3, the DNA is TGCGCCAGCAGCTTGGACGCGGGCCCCTACGAGCAGTACTTC. It encodes CASSLDAGPYEQYF. The chain has TRBV5-1 and TRBJ2-7, with D possibly matching TRBD2 (5 bases). This CDR3 has 14 amino acids. Per the germline V gene, CDR1 is SGHRS and CDR2 is YFSETQ. V lost 0 bases and J 2 bases, leaving 9 bases between the germline ends.

The V call is TRBV18, the J call TRBJ1-3, with D possibly TRBD1 on 6 matching bases. The V gene's germline CDR1 is KGHSH and CDR2 LQKENI. The length of the CDR3 is 16 residues. V was clipped by 6 bases and J by 2 bases, with 17 bases between them. The CDR3 loop is CASSPRGGKAGNTIYF. Here the CDR3 DNA reads TGTGCCAGCTCCCCAAGGGGGGGTAAGGCTGGAAACACCATATATTTT.

V and J are TRBV5-1 and TRBJ2-3; the D gene is possibly TRBD1 (5 bases). CDR3 length: 13 amino acids. Trimming stripped 6 bases from V and 2 bases from J, with 10 bases between. Germline-derived CDR1 and CDR2 are SGHRS and YFSETQ. CDR3 protein: CASTDSFTDTQYF. In DNA, the CDR3 is TGCGCCAGCACTGACAGTTTCACAGATACGCAGTATTTT.

This rearrangement joins TRBV2 to TRBJ2-3, with 8 bases matching TRBD2. This CDR3 region has 14 residues. Looked up from germline, CDR1 is SNHLY and CDR2 is FYNNEI. The junction had 6 bases not matched to a gene; V was cut back by 7 bases and J by 3 bases. The CDR3: CASKLAGRTDTQYF. The DNA for the CDR3 is TGTGCCAGCAAATTAGCGGGAAGAACAGATACGCAGTATTTT.

The genes are TRBV7-2 and TRBJ2-7; D possibly corresponds to TRBD1 (6 bases). Germline V gene lookup returns CDR1 SGHTA and CDR2 FQGNSA. V shed 4 bases and J shed 4 bases, with 17 bases lying between them. This CDR3 contains 15 residues. The DNA of the CDR3 is TGTGCCAGCAGCTCCCAAGTAGGGACAAAGTACGAGCAGTACTTC. Residues: CASSSQVGTKYEQYF.

This clone was picked up many times. V is TRBV7-8 and J is TRBJ1-6; D gene ambiguous. V was clipped by 5 bases and J by 9 bases, with 14 bases between them. There are 14 residues in the CDR3. From germline, CDR1 is SGHVS and CDR2 FQNEAQ. The CDR3 DNA is TGTGCCAGCAGCCCGGAGCGGGTTCCTTCACCCCTCCACTTT. The encoded protein is CASSPERVPSPLHF.

The gene calls are TRBV5-1 and TRBJ1-1, with TRBD1 matching 10 bases. Per germline, CDR1 SGHRS and CDR2 YFSETQ. V shed 4 bases, J shed 1 base, and the junction held 4 bases outside the gene matches. The CDR3 has 15 amino acids. The CDR3 sequence is CASSDGQGGNTEAFF. The DNA for the CDR3 is TGCGCCAGCAGCGATGGACAGGGGGGGAACACTGAAGCTTTCTTT.

The rearrangement links TRBV27 to TRBJ2-1; 8 nucleotides line up with TRBD2. Germline CDR1 and CDR2: MNHEY and SMNVEV (reference sequence). This CDR3 is built from 14 residues. Trimming cost V 10 bases and J 1 base; bases outside gene matches: 6. The DNA for the CDR3 is TGTGCCATTAAGCGGGGGAGTTCCTACAATGAGCAGTTCTTC. Translation: CAIKRGSSYNEQFF.

CDR3 region: CASSPSRAGVSYNEQFF. Here the CDR3 DNA reads TGTGCCAGCAGCCCGTCTAGAGCGGGAGTCTCCTACAATGAGCAGTTCTTC. The chain uses TRBV7-2 and TRBJ2-1; 8 bases align to TRBD2. Germline V lookup: CDR1 SGHTA, CDR2 FQGNSA. Trimming took 5 bases from V and 0 from J; bases not matched to a gene: 9. This CDR3 has 17 amino acids.

The chain links TRBV19 to TRBJ1-1; D unresolved. The V gene lost 3 bases and the J gene lost 11 bases, with 19 bases spanning the gap. The length of the CDR3 is 14 residues. Germline V gene lookup returns CDR1 LNHDA and CDR2 SQIVND (reference sequence). The CDR3 reads CASSMSAVRTGAFF. The CDR3 coding sequence is TGTGCCAGTAGTATGTCCGCGGTACGTACCGGCGCTTTCTTT. Looking up the rest from reference TRBV19 and TRBJ1-1 gives the full variable domain: DGGITQSPKYLFRKEGQNVTLSCEQNLNHDAMYWYRQDPGQGLRLIYYSQIVNDFQKGDIAEGYSVSREKKESFPLTVTSAQKNPTAFYLCASSMSAVRTGAFFGQGTRLTVV.

V is TRBV7-2 and J is TRBJ2-7, with D hard to call. The germline CDR1 and CDR2 sequences are SGHTA and FQGNSA. The CDR3 contains 11 residues. V was trimmed by 5 bases and J by 5 bases, leaving 7 bases between them. This CDR3 is CASSSTNEQYF. CDR3 bases: TGTGCCAGCAGCAGTACAAACGAGCAGTACTTC.

This clone appeared once. V is TRBV2 and J is TRBJ1-6, with 7 positions matching TRBD1. The germline V gene has CDR1 SNHLY and CDR2 FYNNEI. The junction had 12 bases not matched to a gene; V was cut back by 7 bases and J by 9 bases. The CDR3 is 15 residues long. CDR3 DNA sequence: TGTGCCAGCACCATTGACAGGGTTGGTAGTTCACCCCTCCACTTT. Translation: CASTIDRVGSSPLHF.

The chain joins TRBV5-6 to TRBJ1-5, with unresolved D. V gave up 4 bases and J gave up 9 bases, with 11 bases separating them. The CDR3 is 12 amino acids. Germline assignment: CDR1 SGHDT and CDR2 YYEEEE. The CDR3 loop reads CASSAERGPQHF. In nucleotides, the CDR3 is TGTGCCAGCAGCGCCGAACGGGGGCCCCAGCATTTT. The full variable domain, rest sourced from reference TRBV5-6 and TRBJ1-5, is DAGVTQSPTHLIKTRGQQVTLRCSPKSGHDTVSWYQQALGQGPQFIFQYYEEEERQRGNFPDRFSGHQFPNYSSELNVNALLLGDSALYLCASSAERGPQHFGDGTRLSIL.

The chain links TRBV4-1 to TRBJ2-7; 12 bases agree with TRBD2. Germline CDR1 is MGHRA and CDR2 is YSYEKL. With 3 bases clipped from V and 7 bases from J, the junction kept 7 bases outside the gene matches. The length of the CDR3 is 15 residues. This chain's CDR3 is CASSQAGLAGREQYF. CDR3 in DNA: TGCGCCAGCAGCCAGGCAGGACTAGCGGGAAGGGAGCAGTACTTC.

The chain couples TRBV28 to TRBJ2-7; 8 bases map to TRBD1. From germline, CDR1 is MDHEN and CDR2 SYDVKM. J was trimmed by 4 bases and V by 5 bases; bases with no gene match: 7. This CDR3 spans 14 amino acids. CDR3 region: CASSSDRGGYEQYF. DNA of the CDR3: TGTGCCAGCAGTAGTGACAGGGGAGGATACGAGCAGTACTTC.

The chain has TRBV29-1 and TRBJ2-3; no definite D call. The CDR3 runs 13 residues. Germline CDR1 reads SQVTM; CDR2 reads ANQGSEA. V was shortened by 4 bases and J by 2 bases, with 10 bases between the two germline ends. The CDR3 nucleotides read TGCAGCGTTGTGGGCAGATACACAGATACGCAGTATTTT. This sequence encodes CSVVGRYTDTQYF.

V and J are TRBV7-9 and TRBJ1-2; a possible D gene is TRBD1 (6 bases). CDR1 is SEHNR, CDR2 FQNEAQ, per germline (reference sequence). V was trimmed by 4 bases and J by 2 bases, leaving 17 bases between them. This CDR3 region has 16 residues. The CDR3 loop reads CASSSHPGTPNYGYTF. For the CDR3, the DNA is TGTGCCAGCAGCTCCCACCCCGGGACACCGAACTATGGCTACACCTTC.

The DNA for the CDR3 is TGTGCCAGCAGCCCGGCAGGACAGGGTACTCCGCCCCTCCACTTT. Encoded protein: CASSPAGQGTPPLHF. The V and J genes are TRBV14 and TRBJ1-6, with TRBD1 identical over 8 bases. The ends lost 4 bases at V and 13 bases at J; junction bases unmatched: 12. The CDR3 is 15 residues long. Germline CDR1 is SGHDN and CDR2 is FVKESK. The full variable domain, in which reference TRBV14 and TRBJ1-6 provide the parts outside the CDR3, is EAGVTQFPSHSVIEKGQTVTLRCDPISGHDNLYWYRRVMGKEIKFLLHFVKESKQDESGMPNNRFLAERTGGTYSTLKVQPAELEDSGVYFCASSPAGQGTPPLHFGNGTRLTVT.

The chain has TRBV20-1 and TRBJ2-3; TRBD2 aligns across 9 bases. The CDR3 consists of 18 residues. The V and J ends lost 3 bases and 2 bases, in that order; junction bases with no gene match: 15. CDR1 DFQATT and CDR2 SNEGSKA come from the germline V gene (reference sequence). The CDR3 DNA is TGCAGTGCTAGTGCCCTTACTAGCGGGTCGGGGACCACAGATACGCAGTATTTT. Translating gives CSASALTSGSGTTDTQYF.

The V gene is TRBV7-9, the J gene TRBJ2-3, with D possibly matching TRBD2 (6 bases). Germline loops: CDR1 SEHNR, CDR2 FQNEAQ (reference sequence). The CDR3 covers 17 residues. V gave up 0 bases and J gave up 2 bases, with 15 bases separating them. The CDR3 protein is CASSLAPRLGATDTQYF. CDR3 bases: TGTGCCAGCAGCTTAGCGCCTAGACTAGGAGCCACAGATACGCAGTATTTT.